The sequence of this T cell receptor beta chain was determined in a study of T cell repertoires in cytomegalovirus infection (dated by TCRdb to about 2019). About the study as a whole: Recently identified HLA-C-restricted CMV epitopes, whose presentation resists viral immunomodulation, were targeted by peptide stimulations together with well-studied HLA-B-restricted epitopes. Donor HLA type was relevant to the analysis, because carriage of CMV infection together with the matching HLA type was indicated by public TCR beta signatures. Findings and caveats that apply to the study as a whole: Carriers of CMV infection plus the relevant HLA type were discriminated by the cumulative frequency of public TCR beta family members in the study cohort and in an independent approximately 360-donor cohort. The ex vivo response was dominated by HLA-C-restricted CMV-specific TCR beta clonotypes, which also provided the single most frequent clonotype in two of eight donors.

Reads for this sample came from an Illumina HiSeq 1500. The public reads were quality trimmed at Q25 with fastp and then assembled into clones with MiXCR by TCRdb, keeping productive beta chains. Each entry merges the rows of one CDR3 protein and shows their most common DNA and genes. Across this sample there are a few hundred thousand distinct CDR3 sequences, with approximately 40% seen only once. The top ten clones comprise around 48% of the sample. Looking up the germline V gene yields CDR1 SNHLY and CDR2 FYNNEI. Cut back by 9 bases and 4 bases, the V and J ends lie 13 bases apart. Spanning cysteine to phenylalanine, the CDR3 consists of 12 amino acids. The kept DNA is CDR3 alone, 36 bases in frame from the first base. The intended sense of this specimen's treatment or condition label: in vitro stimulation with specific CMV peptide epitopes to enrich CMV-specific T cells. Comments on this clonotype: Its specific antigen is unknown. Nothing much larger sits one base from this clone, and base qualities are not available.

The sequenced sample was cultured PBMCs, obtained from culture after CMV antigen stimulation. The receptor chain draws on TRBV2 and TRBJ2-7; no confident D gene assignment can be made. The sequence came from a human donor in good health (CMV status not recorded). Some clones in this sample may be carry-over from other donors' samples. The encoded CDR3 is CASTKVGYEQYF. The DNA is TGTGCCAGTACGAAAGTTGGATACGAGCAGTACTTC.